This TCR beta chain was obtained from a study of OX40 agonist ivuxolimab in advanced cancers. Looking at the study overall: Partial responses occurred in Three dose-escalation patients, one with hepatocellular carcinoma and two with cutaneous melanoma.

Generated by immunoSEQ multiplex PCR, the TCRdb table keeps only in-frame clones and is missing some. The table shows about 27,000 clones, with about 81% occurring only once. Autoimmune disease history or systemic immunosuppression meant exclusion. The germline V gene has CDR1 SEHNR and CDR2 FQNEAQ (reference sequence). The V gene end was trimmed by 5 bases and the J gene end by 5 bases; junction bases not matched to a gene: 13. This CDR3 comprises 16 residues. The TCR sequence derives from an adult with an advanced solid tumor such as melanoma, head and neck, liver or kidney cancer. Material: CD4+ or CD8+ T cells sorted from blood, obtained in a trial of the OX40 agonist ivuxolimab. The rearrangement joins TRBV7-9 to TRBJ2-5, with 8 bases lining up with TRBD2. CDR3 in DNA: TGTGCCAGCAGCCCCCCCGGACGGGAGGGCCTCGAGACCCAGTACTTC. Protein sequence: CASSPPGREGLETQYF.